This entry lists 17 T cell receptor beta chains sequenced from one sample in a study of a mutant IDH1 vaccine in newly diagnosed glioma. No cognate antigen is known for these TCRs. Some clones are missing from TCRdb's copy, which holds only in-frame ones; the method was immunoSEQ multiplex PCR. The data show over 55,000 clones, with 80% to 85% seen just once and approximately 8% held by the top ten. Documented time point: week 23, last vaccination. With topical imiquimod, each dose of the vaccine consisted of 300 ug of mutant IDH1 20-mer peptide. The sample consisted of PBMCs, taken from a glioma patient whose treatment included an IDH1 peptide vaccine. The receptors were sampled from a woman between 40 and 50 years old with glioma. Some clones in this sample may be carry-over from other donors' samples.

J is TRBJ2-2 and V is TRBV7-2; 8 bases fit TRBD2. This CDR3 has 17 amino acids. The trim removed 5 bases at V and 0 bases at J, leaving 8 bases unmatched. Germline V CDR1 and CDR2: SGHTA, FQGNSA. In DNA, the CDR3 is TGTGCCAGCAGCAGAAGGGCGGGGGGCTCGAACACCGGGGAGCTGTTTTTT. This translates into CASSRRAGGSNTGELFF.

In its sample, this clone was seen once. The CDR3 is CASSQDRLSYEQYF. The CDR3 coding sequence is TGCGCCAGCAGCCAAGATCGGCTCTCCTACGAGCAGTACTTC. The chain combines TRBV4-1 with TRBJ2-7; D call uncertain. The CDR3 has 14 residues. Germline values: CDR1 MGHRA, CDR2 YSYEKL. Trimming removed 0 bases from V and 0 bases from J, with 6 bases in between.

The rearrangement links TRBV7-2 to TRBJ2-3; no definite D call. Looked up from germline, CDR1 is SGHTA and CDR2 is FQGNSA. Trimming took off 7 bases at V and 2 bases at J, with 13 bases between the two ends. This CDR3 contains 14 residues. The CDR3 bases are TGTGCCAGCACCCTTACGGGCCTCACAGATACGCAGTATTTT. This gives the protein CASTLTGLTDTQYF.

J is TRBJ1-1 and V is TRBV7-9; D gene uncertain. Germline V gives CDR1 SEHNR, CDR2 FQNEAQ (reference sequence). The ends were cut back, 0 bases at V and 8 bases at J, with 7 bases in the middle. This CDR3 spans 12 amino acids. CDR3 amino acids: CASSLAEAEAFF. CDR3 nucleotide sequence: TGTGCCAGCAGCTTAGCGGAGGCAGAAGCTTTCTTT. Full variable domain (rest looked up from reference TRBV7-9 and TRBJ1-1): DTGVSQNPRHKITKRGQNVTFRCDPISEHNRLYWYRQTLGQGPEFLTYFQNEAQLEKSRLLSDRFSAERPKGSFSTLEIQRTEQGDSAMYLCASSLAEAEAFFGQGTRLTVV.

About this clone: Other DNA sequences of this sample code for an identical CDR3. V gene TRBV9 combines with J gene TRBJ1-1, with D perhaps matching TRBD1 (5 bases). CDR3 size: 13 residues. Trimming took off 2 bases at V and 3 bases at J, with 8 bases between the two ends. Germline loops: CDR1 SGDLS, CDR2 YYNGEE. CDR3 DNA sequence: TGTGCCAGCAGCGTGGGAGGGGACACTGAAGCTTTCTTT. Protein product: CASSVGGDTEAFF.

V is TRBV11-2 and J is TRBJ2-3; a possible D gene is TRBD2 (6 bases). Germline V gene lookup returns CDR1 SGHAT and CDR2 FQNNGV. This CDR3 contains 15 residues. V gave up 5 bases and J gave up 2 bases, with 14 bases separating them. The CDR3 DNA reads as TGTGCCAGCAGCCCGACTGGGGGGATCACAGATACGCAGTATTTT. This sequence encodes CASSPTGGITDTQYF.

The CDR3 spells CASSALDGNTEAFF. The CDR3 DNA reads as TGTGCCAGCAGTGCCTTGGACGGAAACACTGAAGCTTTCTTT. This chain joins TRBV6-1 and TRBJ1-1; unclear D gene. CDR1 and CDR2 (germline): MNHNS, SASEGT. V shed 4 bases and J shed 2 bases, with 11 bases lying between them. The CDR3 runs to 14 residues.

The CDR3 sequence is CASSSGTSGTDTQYF. Written as DNA, the CDR3 is TGTGCCAGCAGCTCCGGGACTAGCGGCACAGATACGCAGTATTTT. The chain is built from TRBV5-6 and TRBJ2-3; 10 bases are shared with TRBD2. After removal of 3 bases from V and 1 base from J, the junction contained 2 bases not matched to a gene. This CDR3 is 15 amino acids long. CDR1 SGHDT and CDR2 YYEEEE come from the germline V gene.

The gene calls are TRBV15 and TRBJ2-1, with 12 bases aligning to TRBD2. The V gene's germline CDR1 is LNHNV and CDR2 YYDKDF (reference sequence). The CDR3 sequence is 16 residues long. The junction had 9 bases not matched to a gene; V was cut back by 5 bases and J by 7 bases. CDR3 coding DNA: TGTGCCACCAGCTCCCCCACTAGCGGGGGGACGAATGAGCAGTTCTTC. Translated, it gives CATSSPTSGGTNEQFF.

As DNA, the CDR3 is TGTGCCAGCAGTTACCAGGTCAATAGCAATCAGCCCCAGCATTTT. Amino acid sequence: CASSYQVNSNQPQHF. The chain links TRBV6-5 to TRBJ1-5; D not certain. V was pared by 2 bases and J by 0 bases, with 8 bases between. The CDR3 runs to 15 residues. Germline V CDR1 and CDR2: MNHEY, SVGAGI.

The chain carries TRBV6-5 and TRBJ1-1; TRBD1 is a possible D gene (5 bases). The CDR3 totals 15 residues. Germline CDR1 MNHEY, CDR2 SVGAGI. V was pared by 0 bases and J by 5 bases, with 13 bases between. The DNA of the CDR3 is TGTGCCAGCAGTTACTCGTTGGGGGTAGGGACTGAAGCTTTCTTT. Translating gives CASSYSLGVGTEAFF.

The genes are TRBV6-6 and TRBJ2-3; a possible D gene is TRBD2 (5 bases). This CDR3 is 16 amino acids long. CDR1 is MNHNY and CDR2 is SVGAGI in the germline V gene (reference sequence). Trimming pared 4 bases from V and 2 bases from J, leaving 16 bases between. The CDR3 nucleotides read TGTGCCAGCAGTTGGTGCGGGCGATCACCCACAGATACGCAGTATTTT. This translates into CASSWCGRSPTDTQYF.

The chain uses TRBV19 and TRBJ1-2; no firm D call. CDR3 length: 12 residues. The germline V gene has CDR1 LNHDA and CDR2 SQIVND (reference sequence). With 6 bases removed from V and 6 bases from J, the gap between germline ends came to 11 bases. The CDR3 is CASRSLGHGYTF. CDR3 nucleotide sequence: TGTGCCAGTAGATCCCTGGGTCATGGCTACACCTTC.

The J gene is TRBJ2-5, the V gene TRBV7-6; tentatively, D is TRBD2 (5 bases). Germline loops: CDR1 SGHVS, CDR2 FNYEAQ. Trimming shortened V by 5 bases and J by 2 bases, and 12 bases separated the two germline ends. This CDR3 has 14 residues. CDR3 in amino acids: CASSPSGWQETQYF. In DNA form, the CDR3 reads TGTGCCAGCAGCCCCTCGGGGTGGCAAGAGACCCAGTACTTC.

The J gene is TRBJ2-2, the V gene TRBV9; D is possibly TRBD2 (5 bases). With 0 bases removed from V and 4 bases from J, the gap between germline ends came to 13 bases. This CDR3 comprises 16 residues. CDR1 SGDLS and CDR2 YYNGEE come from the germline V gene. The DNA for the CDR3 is TGTGCCAGCAGCGTAGGAGAGGGTAGGGTCACCGGGGAGCTGTTTTTT. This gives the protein CASSVGEGRVTGELFF.

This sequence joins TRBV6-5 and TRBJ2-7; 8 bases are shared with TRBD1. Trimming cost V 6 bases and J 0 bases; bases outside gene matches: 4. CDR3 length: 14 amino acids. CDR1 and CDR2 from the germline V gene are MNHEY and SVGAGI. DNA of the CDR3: TGTGCCAGCAGCCAAGGACAGGGCTCCTACGAGCAGTACTTC. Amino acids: CASSQGQGSYEQYF.

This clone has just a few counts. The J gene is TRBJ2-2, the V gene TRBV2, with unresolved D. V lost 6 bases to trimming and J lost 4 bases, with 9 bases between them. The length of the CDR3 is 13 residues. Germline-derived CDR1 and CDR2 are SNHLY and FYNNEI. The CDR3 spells CASRIATTGELFF. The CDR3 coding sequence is TGTGCCAGCAGAATAGCTACCACCGGGGAGCTGTTTTTT.